The 10 T cell receptor beta chains given below trace back to one sample, sequenced in a study of vaccination effects on CD4 cells after COVID-19. The antigens these receptors bind are not known. Sequenced by immunoSEQ multiplex PCR; TCRdb stores in-frame clones only, minus some. The data contain under 40,000 clones, roughly 73% of them singletons. Antigen-specific CD4+ T cells expanded by the ViraFEST assay with viral peptide pools were then sequenced. CD4+ T cell isolation took place after less than 13 days of culture. Recipients of the vaccine had no prior SARS-CoV-2 infection and negative nucleocapsid antibodies. The sample in question was CD4+ T cells from PBMCs cultured with HCoV-OC43 spike peptides, obtained before COVID-19 vaccination. As to subset: HCoV-OC43 spike overlapping peptide pool stimulation. These receptors originate from a human donor who received a COVID-19 vaccine.

The chain has TRBV4-3 and TRBJ1-4; D is ambiguous. The germline V gene has CDR1 LGHNA and CDR2 YSLEER. Trimming left V 0 bases short and J 4 bases short, with 3 bases between. The CDR3 runs to 13 residues. The CDR3 DNA follows: TGCGCCAGCAGCCAAGATCTTAATGAAAAACTGTTTTTT. It yields the protein CASSQDLNEKLFF.

The DNA for the CDR3 is TGCGCCAGCAGCCAATCCCAGACACCCTACGAGCAGTACTTC. Its translation is CASSQSQTPYEQYF. The V gene is TRBV4-3, the J gene TRBJ2-7; D is undetermined. Germline V CDR1 and CDR2: LGHNA, YSLEER. This CDR3 has 14 residues. Deletions cut 2 bases from V and 2 bases from J, with 10 bases between.

This clone was observed a single time. Other DNA sequences of this sample code for an identical CDR3. The chain uses TRBV11-1 and TRBJ2-1, with a possible D match to TRBD1 (5 bases). The germline V gene encodes CDR1 SGHAT and CDR2 FQDESV (reference sequence). The CDR3 runs 16 residues. The ends were cut back, 5 bases at V and 1 base at J, with 15 bases in the middle. CDR3 bases: TGTGCCAGCAGCCCCCCTGGGGCAGTGTCCTACAATGAGCAGTTCTTC. Translation: CASSPPGAVSYNEQFF.

The chain combines TRBV28 with TRBJ1-2; weak D call: TRBD1 (5 bases). The CDR3 is made up of 12 amino acids. The V gene lost 3 bases and the J gene lost 6 bases, with 8 bases spanning the gap. CDR1 is MDHEN, CDR2 SYDVKM, per germline. DNA of the CDR3: TGTGCCAGCAGTTTTCGGGGGGATGGCTACACCTTC. Translated, it gives CASSFRGDGYTF.

Only one count was recorded for this clone. The chain joins TRBV7-2 to TRBJ2-3; TRBD2 aligns across 8 bases. Germline values: CDR1 SGHTA, CDR2 FQGNSA. The trim removed 4 bases at V and 2 bases at J, leaving 14 bases unmatched. CDR3 length equals 18 residues. The CDR3 DNA reads TGTGCCAGCAGCTCCAATAGGGGCTTAGCGGGGTACACAGATACGCAGTATTTT. Residues: CASSSNRGLAGYTDTQYF.

The chain's CDR3 is CASSPREEPEAFF. For the CDR3, the DNA is TGTGCCAGCTCACCAAGGGAAGAACCAGAAGCTTTCTTT. This sequence joins TRBV18 and TRBJ1-1; D uncertain. Between the trimmed V and J ends, which lost 2 bases and 8 bases, there was a span of 12 bases. The V gene's germline CDR1 is KGHSH and CDR2 LQKENI. The CDR3 consists of 13 residues.

This clone was seen only once. The chain recombines TRBV6-5 with TRBJ1-1, with TRBD1 matching 7 bases. V shed 6 bases and J 10 bases; nucleotides not matched to a gene: 8. Germline V gene lookup returns CDR1 MNHEY and CDR2 SVGAGI. The CDR3 loop spans 12 amino acids. The CDR3 DNA follows: TGTGCCAGCAGCGCCCGACAGGGATTAGCTTTCTTT. It encodes CASSARQGLAFF.

This clone turned up a few times. The rearrangement links TRBV27 to TRBJ1-1, with D perhaps matching TRBD1 (5 bases). The germline V gene encodes CDR1 MNHEY and CDR2 SMNVEV (reference sequence). The CDR3 length is 14 residues. V lost 4 bases to trimming and J lost 1 base, with 10 bases between them. The CDR3 region is CASSSGGANTEAFF. The DNA for the CDR3 is TGTGCCAGCAGTTCCGGAGGGGCGAACACTGAAGCTTTCTTT.

J is TRBJ2-5 and V is TRBV28, with a possible D match to TRBD2 (6 bases). The germline V and J ends were trimmed by 2 bases and 5 bases, with 9 bases remaining between them. Germline loops: CDR1 MDHEN, CDR2 SYDVKM. The CDR3 sequence is 13 residues long. The CDR3 reads CASSLSGWETQYF. The CDR3 DNA follows: TGTGCCAGCAGTTTAAGCGGGTGGGAGACCCAGTACTTC. The full variable domain, its missing parts supplied by reference TRBV28 and TRBJ2-5, is DVKVTQSSRYLVKRTGEKVFLECVQDMDHENMFWYRQDPGLGLRLIYFSYDVKMKEKGDIPEGYSVSREKKERFSLILESASTNQTSMYLCASSLSGWETQYFGPGTRLLVL.

In DNA, the CDR3 is TGCGCCAGCAGCTTGGGTGGGGGAAACACCATATATTTT. Its protein product is CASSLGGGNTIYF. The genes are TRBV5-1 and TRBJ1-3; D gene ambiguous. V was cut by 0 bases and J by 4 bases, with 5 bases left in between. Germline CDR1 and CDR2: SGHRS and YFSETQ. The CDR3 length is 13 residues.